The clone carrying this T cell receptor (beta chain) was picked up many times. The data originate from a study of blood T cell repertoires in COVID-19. Whole-study context: Collection of acute and convalescent COVID-19 samples took place in the United States, Italy and Spain.

Seattle cases were enrolled at active infection and followed longitudinally. From germline, CDR1 is SEHNR and CDR2 FQNEAQ (reference sequence). The V end was cut by 8 bases, the J end by 8 bases, with 9 bases between. This CDR3 spans 11 amino acids. Profiled with immunoSEQ multiplex PCR; TCRdb holds only in-frame clones, not every one. The sample has some 520,000 clones; about 91% are singletons. The sequenced material came from peripheral blood. The source of this sequence is a man aged 18 to 35 with COVID-19, enrolled during active disease. The J gene is TRBJ1-4, the V gene TRBV7-9; D remains ambiguous. The CDR3 here is CASFREEKLFF. CDR3 coding DNA: TGTGCCAGCTTCCGGGAAGAAAAACTGTTTTTT. Full variable domain (remainder filled in from reference TRBV7-9 and TRBJ1-4): DTGVSQNPRHKITKRGQNVTFRCDPISEHNRLYWYRQTLGQGPEFLTYFQNEAQLEKSRLLSDRFSAERPKGSFSTLEIQRTEQGDSAMYLCASFREEKLFFGSGTQLSVL.